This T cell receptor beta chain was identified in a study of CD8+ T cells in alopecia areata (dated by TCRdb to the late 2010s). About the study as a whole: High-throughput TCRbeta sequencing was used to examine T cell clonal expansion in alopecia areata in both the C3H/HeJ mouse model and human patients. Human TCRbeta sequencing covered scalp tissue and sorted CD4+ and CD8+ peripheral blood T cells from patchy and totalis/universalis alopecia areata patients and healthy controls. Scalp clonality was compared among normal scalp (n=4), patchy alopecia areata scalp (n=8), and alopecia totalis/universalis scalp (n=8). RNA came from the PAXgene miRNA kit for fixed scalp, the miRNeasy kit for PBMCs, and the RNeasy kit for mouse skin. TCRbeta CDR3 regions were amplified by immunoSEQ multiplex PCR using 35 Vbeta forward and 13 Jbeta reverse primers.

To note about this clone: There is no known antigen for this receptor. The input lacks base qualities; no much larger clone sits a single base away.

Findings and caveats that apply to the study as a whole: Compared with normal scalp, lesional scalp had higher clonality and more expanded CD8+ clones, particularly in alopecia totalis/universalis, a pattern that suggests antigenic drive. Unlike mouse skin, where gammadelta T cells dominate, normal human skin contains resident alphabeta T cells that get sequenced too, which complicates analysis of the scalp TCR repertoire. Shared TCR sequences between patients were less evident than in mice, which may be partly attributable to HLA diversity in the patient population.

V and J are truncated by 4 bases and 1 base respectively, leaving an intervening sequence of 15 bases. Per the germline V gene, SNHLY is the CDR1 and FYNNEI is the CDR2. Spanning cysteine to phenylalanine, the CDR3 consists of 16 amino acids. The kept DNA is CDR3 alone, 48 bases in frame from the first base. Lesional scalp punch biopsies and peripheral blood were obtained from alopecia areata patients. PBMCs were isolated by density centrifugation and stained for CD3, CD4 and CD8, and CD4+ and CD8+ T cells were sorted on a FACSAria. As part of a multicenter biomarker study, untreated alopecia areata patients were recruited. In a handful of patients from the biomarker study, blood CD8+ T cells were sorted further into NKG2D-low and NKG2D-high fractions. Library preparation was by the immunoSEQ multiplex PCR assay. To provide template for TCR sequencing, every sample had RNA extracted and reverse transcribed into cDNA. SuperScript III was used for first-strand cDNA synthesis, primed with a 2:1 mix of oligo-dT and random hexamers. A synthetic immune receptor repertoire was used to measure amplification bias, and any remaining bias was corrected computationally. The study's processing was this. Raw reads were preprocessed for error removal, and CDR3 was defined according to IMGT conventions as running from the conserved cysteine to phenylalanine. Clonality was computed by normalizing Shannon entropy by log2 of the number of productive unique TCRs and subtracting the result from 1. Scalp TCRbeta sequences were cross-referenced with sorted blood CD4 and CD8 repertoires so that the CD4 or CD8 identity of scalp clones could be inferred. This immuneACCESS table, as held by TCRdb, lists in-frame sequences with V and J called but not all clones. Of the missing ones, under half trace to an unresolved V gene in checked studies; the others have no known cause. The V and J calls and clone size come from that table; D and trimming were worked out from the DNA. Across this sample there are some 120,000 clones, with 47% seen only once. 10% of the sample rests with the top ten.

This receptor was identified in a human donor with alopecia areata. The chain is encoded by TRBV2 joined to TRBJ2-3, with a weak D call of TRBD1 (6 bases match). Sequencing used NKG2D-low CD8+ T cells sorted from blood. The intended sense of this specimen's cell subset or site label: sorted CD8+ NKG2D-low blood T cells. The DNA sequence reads TGTGCCAGCAGTGTGGTACAGGGTTTGGGCACAGATACGCAGTATTTT. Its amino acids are CASSVVQGLGTDTQYF.